This T cell receptor (beta chain) emerged from a study of cytomegalovirus exposure and HLA in healthy donors. The study's findings and limits: It was likely that a cluster of highly shared sequence variants was a sequencing artifact.

The germline V gene has CDR1 SGDLS and CDR2 YYNGEE. Trimming removed 2 bases from V and 7 bases from J, with 13 bases in between. The CDR3 extends over 14 amino acids. With regard to this clone: The antigen remains unidentified.

PCR primers comprised 60 Vbeta and 13 Jbeta primers. Per the study methods: About 12 million shared chains were among the 80 million or so unique TCR beta chains that a later analysis counted. The assay was immunoSEQ multiplex PCR, and TCRdb's table has in-frame clones only and misses some. That table is the source of V, J and clone size, and D and trimming were worked out from the DNA. This sample's table reports approximately 130,000 clones. This chain joins TRBV9 and TRBJ1-5; no reliable D call. The sequence came from a woman in her fifties or sixties in good health and CMV-seronegative. The specimen was PBMCs. CDR3 nucleotide sequence: TGTGCCAGCAGCGTCTCCAACTCGGGGCAGCCCCAGCATTTT. Its protein product is CASSVSNSGQPQHF. The full variable domain, its missing parts supplied by reference TRBV9 and TRBJ1-5, is DSGVTQTPKHLITATGQRVTLRCSPRSGDLSVYWYQQSLDQGLQFLIQYYNGEERAKGNILERFSAQQFPDLHSELNLSSLELGDSALYFCASSVSNSGQPQHFGDGTRLSIL.